One and the same sample provided the 13 T cell receptor beta chains below, sequenced in a study of blood T cell repertoires in COVID-19. Some clones are missing from TCRdb's copy, which holds only in-frame ones; the method was immunoSEQ multiplex PCR. The sample has about 180,000 clones; roughly 84% are singletons. Sequenced sample: peripheral blood. These receptors came from a person between 65 and 79 years old with COVID-19, enrolled during active disease.

The chain is built from TRBV2 and TRBJ2-4, with D perhaps matching TRBD2 (6 bases). Trimming pared 8 bases from V and 2 bases from J, leaving 13 bases between. This CDR3 region has 14 residues. The V gene's germline CDR1 is SNHLY and CDR2 FYNNEI. CDR3 coding DNA: TGTGCCAGCGGGGAGGACGGGTCCAAAAACATTCAGTACTTC. Its translation: CASGEDGSKNIQYF.

V gene TRBV6-5 combines with J gene TRBJ2-1; D is perhaps TRBD2 (6 bases). The CDR3 is 15 residues long. CDR1 and CDR2 from the germline V gene are MNHEY and SVGAGI. V gave up 6 bases and J gave up 8 bases, with 20 bases separating them. For the CDR3, the DNA is TGTGCCAGCAGCAACGGGGGATCCCCGGGCGATGAGCAGTTCTTC. Its translation: CASSNGGSPGDEQFF.

J is TRBJ1-3 and V is TRBV9; D may be TRBD1 (5 bases). V lost 4 bases to trimming and J lost 8 bases, with 10 bases between them. The CDR3 sequence is 12 residues long. Germline V CDR1 and CDR2: SGDLS, YYNGEE. CDR3 in DNA: TGTGCCAGCAGCCCCATAGGGGACACCATATATTTT. Translation: CASSPIGDTIYF.

The chain combines TRBV29-1 with TRBJ1-5; 9 nucleotides line up with TRBD1. V lost 7 bases, J lost 1 base, and 17 bases stayed unmatched. CDR1 and CDR2 from the germline V gene are SQVTM and ANQGSEA. CDR3 length equals 18 residues. Here the CDR3 DNA reads TGCAGCGCGGAACTCCTCGGGACAGGGCGAGGGAGCAATCAGCCCCAGCATTTT. Translated, it gives CSAELLGTGRGSNQPQHF.

The chain is built from TRBV5-5 and TRBJ2-5; no firm D call. Trimming cost V 7 bases and J 3 bases, with 10 bases left between them. Germline V gene lookup returns CDR1 SGHKS and CDR2 YYEKEE (reference sequence). This CDR3 is built from 12 residues. The DNA of the CDR3 is TGTGCCAGCGCATTACAAGAAGAGACCCAGTACTTC. Residues: CASALQEETQYF.

This clone was counted once. The rearrangement links TRBV24-1 to TRBJ2-6; D not certain. V was trimmed by 4 bases and J by 3 bases, leaving 9 bases between them. The germline CDR1 and CDR2 sequences are KGHDR and SFDVKD. The CDR3 covers 15 residues. CDR3 DNA sequence: TGTGCCACCAGTGACGGAGCTCGTGGGGCCAACGTCCTGACTTTC. This translates into CATSDGARGANVLTF.

The rearrangement links TRBV9 to TRBJ2-1; D call uncertain. Between the trimmed V and J ends, which lost 0 bases and 6 bases, there was a span of 4 bases. This CDR3 contains 12 residues. Per germline, CDR1 SGDLS and CDR2 YYNGEE. CDR3 residues: CASSVVFNEQFF. DNA for the CDR3: TGTGCCAGCAGCGTAGTCTTCAATGAGCAGTTCTTC.

The chain carries TRBV6-2 or TRBV6-3 and TRBJ2-7; TRBD1 is a possible D gene (5 bases). Per germline, CDR1 MNHEY and CDR2 SVGEGT. V dropped 2 bases and J dropped 3 bases, with 11 bases sitting between them. The CDR3 consists of 14 residues. The DNA for the CDR3 is TGTGCCAGCAGTTACCGACCGCAGGGCTACGAGCAGTACTTC. Protein product: CASSYRPQGYEQYF.

The chain is built from TRBV27 and TRBJ1-2; D might be TRBD1 (5 bases). With 6 bases removed from V and 4 bases from J, the gap between germline ends came to 21 bases. Germline lookup yields CDR1 MNHEY and CDR2 SMNVEV (reference sequence). This CDR3 is built from 16 residues. The chain's CDR3 is CASRKDLTVPRYGYTF. The CDR3 bases are TGTGCCAGCAGAAAAGACTTGACAGTGCCTCGCTATGGCTACACCTTC.

CDR3 DNA: TGTGCCAGTAGTACCCGACAGGGGCTTCGGATTTCCTACTACGAGCAGTACTTC. As protein: CASSTRQGLRISYYEQYF. This rearrangement joins TRBV19 to TRBJ2-7; 8 bases line up with TRBD1. Per germline, CDR1 LNHDA and CDR2 SQIVND (reference sequence). This CDR3 region has 18 residues. V gave up 4 bases and J gave up 3 bases; unmatched junction bases: 17. The full variable domain, in which reference TRBV19 and TRBJ2-7 provide the parts outside the CDR3, is DGGITQSPKYLFRKEGQNVTLSCEQNLNHDAMYWYRQDPGQGLRLIYYSQIVNDFQKGDIAEGYSVSREKKESFPLTVTSAQKNPTAFYLCASSTRQGLRISYYEQYFGPGTRLTVT.

The chain links TRBV11-2 to TRBJ1-2; D call uncertain. The CDR3 totals 13 residues. Germline assignment: CDR1 SGHAT and CDR2 FQNNGV. V lost 2 bases and J lost 8, with 12 bases in between. CDR3 amino acids: CASSLSNRGGYTF. The CDR3, as DNA: TGTGCCAGCAGCTTATCGAATCGGGGAGGCTACACCTTC. The full variable domain, completed using reference TRBV11-2 and TRBJ1-2, is EAGVAQSPRYKIIEKRQSVAFWCNPISGHATLYWYQQILGQGPKLLIQFQNNGVVDDSQLPKDRFSAERLKGVDSTLKIQPAKLEDSAVYLCASSLSNRGGYTFGSGTRLTVV.

This chain links TRBV18 with TRBJ2-3, with TRBD2 as a possible D gene (5 bases). The CDR3 is made up of 16 amino acids. In germline, CDR1 is KGHSH, CDR2 LQKENI. V was trimmed by 1 base and J by 5 bases, leaving 16 bases between them. The CDR3 region has the DNA TGTGCCAGCTCACCACTCGGACTGGCCCGTCTAGATACGCAGTATTTT. Amino acid sequence: CASSPLGLARLDTQYF.

V and J are TRBV7-9 and TRBJ2-5; 7 nucleotides line up with TRBD2. The germline CDR1 and CDR2 sequences are SEHNR and FQNEAQ (reference sequence). The CDR3 extends over 14 amino acids. V shed 6 bases, J shed 2 bases, and the junction held 6 bases outside the gene matches. The CDR3 sequence is CASRTSGGQETQYF. For the CDR3, the DNA is TGTGCCAGCAGGACGTCCGGGGGGCAAGAGACCCAGTACTTC.